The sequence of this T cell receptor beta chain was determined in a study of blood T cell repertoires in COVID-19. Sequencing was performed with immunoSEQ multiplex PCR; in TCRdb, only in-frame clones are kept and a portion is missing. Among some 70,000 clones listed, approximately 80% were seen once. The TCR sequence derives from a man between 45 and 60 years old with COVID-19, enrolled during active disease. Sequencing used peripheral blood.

CDR3 residues: CASSVGPGTSGGPLTGELFF. The CDR3 DNA is TGTGCCAGCAGCGTAGGCCCCGGGACTAGCGGGGGGCCCCTCACCGGGGAGCTGTTTTTT. The chain couples TRBV9 to TRBJ2-2; TRBD2 matches at 15 bases. The V gene's germline CDR1 is SGDLS and CDR2 YYNGEE. The CDR3 is made up of 20 amino acids. The ends lost 0 bases at V and 4 bases at J; junction bases unmatched: 10. The full variable domain, with the rest looked up from reference TRBV9 and TRBJ2-2, is DSGVTQTPKHLITATGQRVTLRCSPRSGDLSVYWYQQSLDQGLQFLIQYYNGEERAKGNILERFSAQQFPDLHSELNLSSLELGDSALYFCASSVGPGTSGGPLTGELFFGEGSRLTVL.